This T cell receptor beta chain was retrieved from a study of blood T cell repertoires in COVID-19. Study overall: Samples taken during acute and convalescent COVID-19 were collected in the United States, Italy and Spain. T cells, B-cell-depleted T cells, or PBMCs supplied cDNA or gDNA.

The CDR3 is made up of 14 amino acids. CDR1 and CDR2 (germline): LGHDT, YNNKEL (reference sequence). Trimming took 1 base from V and 6 from J; bases not matched to a gene: 4. Authors' processing steps: Amplification from reference gene primers served as the basis for estimated nucleated cell counts. Here immunoSEQ multiplex PCR was the method, and the copy in TCRdb shows in-frame clones only, minus some. V, J and clone size are those of that table, while D and trimming were read from the DNA. The repertoire has about 35,000 clones, 78% of them found once; the top ten carry over 35%. The chain uses TRBV3-1 (or the pseudogene TRBV3-2) and TRBJ2-3; the match to TRBD1 covers 7 bases. This receptor was identified in an elderly man with acute or convalescent COVID-19. Source material: peripheral blood. The CDR3 spells CASSQARGLDTQYF. DNA for the CDR3: TGTGCCAGCAGCCAAGCTAGGGGGCTGGATACGCAGTATTTT.